Listed below are T cell receptor beta chains from one sample, sequenced in a study of graft-versus-host responses after intestinal transplantation. The repertoire was sequenced with immunoSEQ multiplex PCR; TCRdb's copy has only in-frame clones and lacks some. Of approximately 130,000 clones detected, more than 80% appear once; the ten largest clones hold roughly 0.16%. Their antigens remain unidentified. Source: unstimulated CD4+ T cells sorted from spleen or lymph node cells, taken before intestinal transplant. Source of these receptors: a human donor who received an intestinal transplant. The CDR3 runs from the conserved cysteine through the conserved F or W. D genes are given only for firm matches. The size of a clone is reported for some rows only, either as once, few or many, or as a class for expanded clones.

>-|TRBJ1-1|TRBV7-9|-
TGTGCCAGCACCCCGAGGGGTCTGAACACTGAAGCTTTCTTT
CASTPRGLNTEAFF
>TRBD1|TRBJ1-2|TRBV7-9|-
TGTGCCAGCAGCTTAGCGGGCGACAGGGGATATGGCTACACCTTC
CASSLAGDRGYGYTF
>-|TRBJ1-4|TRBV28|-
TGTGCCAGCAGTTTTTCGGCAGGGACTAATGAAAAACTGTTTTTT
CASSFSAGTNEKLFF
>-|TRBJ1-2|TRBV6-9|-
TGTGCCAGCAGTGAACGGGGGATGGGAGGCTACACCTTC
CASSERGMGGYTF
>-|TRBJ1-2|TRBV7-9|-
TGTGCCAGCAGCTTACAGGGAGGCCCAGACTTC
CASSLQGGPDF
>TRBD2|TRBJ2-2|TRBV7-6|-
TGTGCCAGCAGCTCACTAGCGGGGGGGCGATCCGGGGAGCTGTTTTTT
CASSSLAGGRSGELFF
>TRBD2|TRBJ2-3|TRBV5-1|once
TGCGCCAGCAGCAACGGACTAGTGGATACGCAGTATTTT
CASSNGLVDTQYF
>-|TRBJ1-1|TRBV7-2|once
TGTGCCAGCAGCTTAAAGGCCGGTAACACTGAAGCTTTCTTT
CASSLKAGNTEAFF
>TRBD2|TRBJ2-7|TRBV7-6|-
TGTGCCAGCAGCTTAAGGCTAGCGGGGGGTTACGAGCAGTACTTC
CASSLRLAGGYEQYF
>TRBD1|TRBJ1-2|TRBV18|-
TGTGCCAGCTCAGCCGACAGGGTAGAAACCTTC
CASSADRVETF
>TRBD2|TRBJ2-5|TRBV5-6|-
TGTGCCAGCAGCTCCCCTCAGCGGGGGGGATGGATGGAGACCCAGTACTTC
CASSSPQRGGWMETQYF
>-|TRBJ1-2|TRBV9|-
TGTGCCAGCAGCCCCCACGGGGGCTTAGGCTACACCTTC
CASSPHGGLGYTF
>-|TRBJ1-3|TRBV9|once
TGTGCCAGCAGCGTAGGGGTCAGGGGCGACTCTGGAAACACCATATATTTT
CASSVGVRGDSGNTIYF
>-|TRBJ1-1|TRBV7-9|once
TGTGCCAGCAGCTCAGGGTCGCCCACTGAAGCTTTCTTT
CASSSGSPTEAFF
>-|TRBJ2-7|TRBV6-5|-
TGTGCCAGCAGTTACCTAATGAGCAGGGAAGAGCAGTACTTC
CASSYLMSREEQYF
>TRBD2|TRBJ2-5|TRBV7-8|-
TGTGCCAGCAGTAGCGGGGGGGCCTTTCAGGAGACCCAGTACTTC
CASSSGGAFQETQYF
>TRBD1|TRBJ1-6|TRBV9|-
TGTGCCAGCAGCTTGACCGGGACAGGGGCTCATTCACCCCTCCACTTT
CASSLTGTGAHSPLHF
>-|TRBJ2-5|TRBV5-6|-
TGTGCCAGCAGCTTTTACAGGGATCAAGAGACCCAGTACTTC
CASSFYRDQETQYF
>-|TRBJ2-5|TRBV5-6|-
TGTGCCAGCAGCTTGGTTAGCGGCCCGCAGGAGACCCAGTACTTC
CASSLVSGPQETQYF
>TRBD1|TRBJ1-6|TRBV19|-
TGTGCCAGTAGTAAGCCGGGACAGGGTTTTTCACCCCTCCACTTT
CASSKPGQGFSPLHF
>TRBD1|TRBJ1-6|TRBV19|-
TGTGCCACTAAGACAGGGAAAGGAAATTCACCCCTCCACTTT
CATKTGKGNSPLHF
>TRBD1|TRBJ1-3|TRBV7-9|few
TGTGCCAGCAGCACCGATGGGACAGGTGGAAACACCATATATTTT
CASSTDGTGGNTIYF
>TRBD1|TRBJ1-4|TRBV4-2|-
TGTGCCAGCAGCCAAGAAGGGACAGGGGGTGAAAAACTGTTTTTT
CASSQEGTGGEKLFF
>-|TRBJ2-1|TRBV6-5|-
TGTGCCAGCAGTTACCGTAGCAGTTTTACCTACAATGAGCAGTTCTTC
CASSYRSSFTYNEQFF
>-|TRBJ1-5|TRBV7-8|-
TGTGCCAGCAGCTTAGCGACCAGGTATAGCAATCAGCCCCAGCATTTT
CASSLATRYSNQPQHF
>TRBD1|TRBJ1-1|TRBV11-2|-
TGTGCCAGCAGCTTAGAAGGCAGACAGGGCACTGAAGCTTTCTTT
CASSLEGRQGTEAFF
>-|TRBJ1-1|TRBV2|-
TGTGCCAGCCATCAGGGTTTGCCGGGTAACACTGAAGCTTTCTTT
CASHQGLPGNTEAFF
>-|TRBJ1-2|TRBV18|-
TGTGCCAGCTCACCGGCGTCGACAGCTACTAACTATGGCTACACCTTC
CASSPASTATNYGYTF
>-|TRBJ2-3|TRBV11-2|-
TGTGCCAGCAGCTTAGCATCAGTGTCTAGCACAGATACGCAGTATTTT
CASSLASVSSTDTQYF
>TRBD1|TRBJ1-3|TRBV7-9|few
TGTGCCAGCAGAGAACAGGGGTCTGGAAACACCATATATTTT
CASREQGSGNTIYF
>-|TRBJ2-7|TRBV6-5|-
TGTGCCAGCAGGCCCCGGGGGAGCCACTACGAGCAGTACTTC
CASRPRGSHYEQYF
>-|TRBJ2-2|TRBV6-4|many
TGTGCCAGCAGTGGCTTAATCGCCGGGGAGCTGTTTTTT
CASSGLIAGELFF
>-|TRBJ2-5|TRBV6-6|-
TGTGCCAGCAGTTCGCCCGCTACATCAGAGACCCAGTACTTC
CASSSPATSETQYF
>-|TRBJ1-1|TRBV28|-
TGTGCCAGCAGTGTGAACACTGAAGCTTTCTTT
CASSVNTEAFF
>TRBD2|TRBJ2-2|TRBV5-4|-
TGTGCCAGCAGCTTTTCAACTAGCGGGGCTACCGGGGAGCTGTTTTTT
CASSFSTSGATGELFF
>-|TRBJ1-2|TRBV6-1|-
TGTGCCAGCAGTAGGACCGCCCTACACTATGGCTACACCTTC
CASSRTALHYGYTF
>-|TRBJ1-4|TRBV14|-
TGTGCCAGCAGCCACTCAAGGGACGGAATTAATGAAAAACTGTTTTTT
CASSHSRDGINEKLFF
>TRBD1|TRBJ2-7|TRBV15|-
TGTGCCACCAGCCCACGAACAGGGGCCTCCTACGAGCAGTACTTC
CATSPRTGASYEQYF
>TRBD1|TRBJ2-5|TRBV6-5|-
TGTGCCAGCAGTGAACAGGGGGCAGAGACCCAGTACTTC
CASSEQGAETQYF
>-|TRBJ1-6|TRBV25-1|-
TGTGCCAGCAGTGATGGGCCGCGGCTCCTCCACTTT
CASSDGPRLLHF
>TRBD2|TRBJ2-7|TRBV2|-
TGTGCCAGCAGTCGATGGACTAGCCTGCTCGAGCAGTACTTC
CASSRWTSLLEQYF
>-|TRBJ2-3|TRBV5-1|-
TGCGCCAGCAGCTTGCGGGACACAGATACGCAGTATTTT
CASSLRDTDTQYF
>TRBD1|TRBJ2-7|TRBV29-1|once
TGCAGCGCGAGTCGGGACAGTAACTACGAGCAGTACTTC
CSASRDSNYEQYF
>-|TRBJ2-3|TRBV5-1|-
TGCGCCAGCAGCTTGGGGCAGACAGATACGCAGTATTTT
CASSLGQTDTQYF
>TRBD1|TRBJ2-5|TRBV5-4|-
TGTGCCAGCAGCTTACGACAGGGTGAGACCCAGTACTTC
CASSLRQGETQYF
>TRBD1|TRBJ1-1|TRBV18|-
TGTGCCAGCTCTCAGGACAGGGGCGATGAAGCTTTCTTT
CASSQDRGDEAFF
>TRBD1|TRBJ2-1|TRBV19|-
TGTGCCAGTAGTACCTTGGGACAGTTCTACAATGAGCAGTTCTTC
CASSTLGQFYNEQFF
>-|TRBJ1-6|TRBV6-1|few
TGTGCCAGCAGTGAAACCGAGGGAGCGGATTCACCCCTCCACTTT
CASSETEGADSPLHF
>-|TRBJ2-2|TRBV4-1|-
TGCGCCAGCAGCCAGCTCGGGGAGCTGTTTTTT
CASSQLGELFF
>-|TRBJ1-1|TRBV5-1|-
TGCGCCAGCAGCTTGAGGTCGGGGACTTCGGGACCCTGGGCTGGTAGGAACACTGAAGCTTTCTTT
CASSLRSGTSGPWAGRNTEAFF
>-|TRBJ1-4|TRBV15|-
TGTGCCACCAGCAAAACACAGAGAAGCAATGAAAAACTGTTTTTT
CATSKTQRSNEKLFF
>-|TRBJ2-1|TRBV11-2|-
TGTGCCAGCAGCTTAGGGGGGAGCTCCTACAATGAGCAGTTCTTC
CASSLGGSSYNEQFF
>-|TRBJ1-1|TRBV7-9|-
TGTGCCAGCAGCGCTCAGGGTCGGGTGAGGGGCACTGAAGCTTTCTTT
CASSAQGRVRGTEAFF